This record concerns one T cell receptor (beta chain) sequence. Its antigen is undetermined. This CDR3 is 17 amino acids long. The germline V gene has CDR1 SEHNR and CDR2 FQNEAQ (reference sequence). V lost 0 bases and J lost 4; bases outside the gene matches: 6. PCR was performed using 60 Vbeta and 13 Jbeta primers. Method: immunoSEQ multiplex PCR; TCRdb's copy keeps in-frame clones and lacks some. Of roughly 110,000 clones in the sample, 70% to 80% were seen once. This record belongs to a study of cytomegalovirus exposure and HLA in healthy donors. Notes on the study in general: Many donors shared some public TCRs, even though most TCR sequences were rare. Confirmation was obtained in vitro that a few CMV-associated chains are specific for CMV antigens. Earlier results showed most TCR beta V segments being productive about 90% or about 30% of the time.

The sequencing input was PBMCs. The rearrangement uses TRBV7-9 and TRBJ2-5, with 12 bases lining up with TRBD2. This sequence originates from a man aged 60-69 years in good health and CMV-seronegative. The CDR3 bases are TGTGCCAGCAGCTTAGCCTCCGGACTAGCGGGGACAGAGACCCAGTACTTC. The encoded protein is CASSLASGLAGTETQYF.